This T cell receptor beta chain was identified in a study of blood T cell repertoires in COVID-19. The repertoire was sequenced with immunoSEQ multiplex PCR; TCRdb's copy has only in-frame clones and lacks some. Of about 150,000 clones listed, around 82% are singletons. There are 13 residues in the CDR3. V trimming: 4 bases; J trimming: 9 bases; junction bases outside the gene matches: 7. Germline CDR1 and CDR2: SGHNT and YYREEE (reference sequence). The source material was peripheral blood. The TCR originated in a woman older than 75 with active or convalescent COVID-19. The chain uses TRBV5-4 and TRBJ2-5; 9 bases match TRBD2. The CDR3 loop reads CASSLAGFAAQYF. The CDR3 DNA reads TGTGCCAGCAGCCTAGCGGGATTCGCGGCCCAGTACTTC. Full variable domain (remainder filled in from reference TRBV5-4 and TRBJ2-5): ETGVTQSPTHLIKTRGQQVTLRCSSQSGHNTVSWYQQALGQGPQFIFQYYREEENGRGNFPPRFSGLQFPNYSSELNVNALELDDSALYLCASSLAGFAAQYFGPGTRLLVL.